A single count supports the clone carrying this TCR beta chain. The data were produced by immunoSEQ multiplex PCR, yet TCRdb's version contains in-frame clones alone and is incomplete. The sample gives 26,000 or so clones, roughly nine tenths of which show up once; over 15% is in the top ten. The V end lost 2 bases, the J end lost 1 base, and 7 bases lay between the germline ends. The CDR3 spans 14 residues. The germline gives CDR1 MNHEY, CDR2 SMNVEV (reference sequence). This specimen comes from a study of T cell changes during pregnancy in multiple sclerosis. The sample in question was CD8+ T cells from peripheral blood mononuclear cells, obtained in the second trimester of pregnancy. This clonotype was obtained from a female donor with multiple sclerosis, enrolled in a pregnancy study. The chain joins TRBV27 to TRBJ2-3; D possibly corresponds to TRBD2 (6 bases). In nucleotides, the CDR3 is TGTGCCAGCAGTTTAGGAGGGCGCACAGATACGCAGTATTTT. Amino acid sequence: CASSLGGRTDTQYF.